This TCR beta chain originates from a study of blood T cell repertoires in COVID-19. Study at large: The analysed material was cDNA or gDNA that came from T cells, B-cell-depleted T cells, or PBMCs.

Per germline, CDR1 SGHDT and CDR2 YYEEEE. V trimming: 4 bases; J trimming: 5 bases; junction bases outside the gene matches: 3. The CDR3 sequence is 13 residues long. In the study's own analysis: Counts of nucleated cells, estimated from reference gene primer amplification, were obtained. Method: immunoSEQ multiplex PCR; TCRdb's copy keeps in-frame clones and lacks some. V and J calls and clone size come straight from that table; D and trimming were deduced from the DNA. The data show 350,000 to 500,000 clones, 70% to 90% seen once. Someone with COVID-19 had been met by exposed participants within 2 weeks before study entry.

The specimen sequenced was PBMCs or T cells enriched from blood (not recorded which). This sequence originates from a woman under 30 who had been exposed to COVID-19. The chain carries TRBV5-6 and TRBJ1-2, with 9 nucleotides matching TRBD1. The CDR3 nucleotides read TGTGCCAGCAGCGCCGACAGGGGGTATGGCTACACCTTC. This gives the protein CASSADRGYGYTF.